This T cell receptor beta chain was sequenced in a study of T cell repertoires in cytomegalovirus infection. About the research overall: Well-studied HLA-B-restricted CMV epitopes were used in the study alongside recently identified HLA-C-restricted ones. In public TCR beta signatures, there were indications of both CMV infection and matching HLA type. The study's findings and limits: The response measured ex vivo was dominated by TCR beta clonotypes (HLA-C-restricted and CMV-specific). Carriers of CMV plus the relevant HLA were identified by cumulative public TCR beta family frequency.

The table lists this clonotype with a few counts. What it binds is not known. V dropped 6 bases and J dropped 3 bases, with 14 bases sitting between them. The CDR3 loop spans 14 amino acids. Germline V gives CDR1 LNHDA, CDR2 SQIVND (reference sequence). TCRdb re-called the reads through MiXCR, storing one row per CDR3 protein. The sample consists of about 830,000 distinct CDR3 sequences, 32% of them appearing once. The sequenced sample was cultured CD8+ T cells from PBMCs, obtained from culture after CMV antigen stimulation. The receptor was isolated from a human donor in good health (CMV status not recorded). Some clones in this sample may be carry-over from other donors' samples. The chain links TRBV19 to TRBJ1-1; D is undetermined. DNA for the CDR3: TGTGCCAGTAGACAAGACGGGAGGGACACTGAAGCTTTCTTT. It is translated as CASRQDGRDTEAFF.